Presented here are 23 T cell receptor beta chains from one specimen sequenced in a study of blood T cells in healthy people across ages. A second 7 to 11 cycle PCR used barcoded and J-beta primers. TCRdb re-analysed the 5' RACE reads in MiXCR, keeping a single row per CDR3 protein. Here the sample spans around 780,000 distinct CDR3 sequences, roughly three fifths being singletons. Sequenced: blood. All receptors come from a man aged 35 to 55 in good health.

The V call is TRBV20-1, the J call TRBJ2-1; no reliable D call. The CDR3 is made up of 12 amino acids. CDR1 is DFQATT, CDR2 SNEGSKA, per germline (reference sequence). The V end was cut by 2 bases, the J end by 6 bases, with 8 bases between. CDR3 in DNA: TGCAGTGCTAGAATAACCCCCAATGAGCAGTTCTTC. Translating it yields CSARITPNEQFF.

Only a few counts were recorded for this clonotype. The chain carries TRBV29-1 and TRBJ2-7, with a weak D call TRBD2 (6 bases). Trimming cost V 6 bases and J 7 bases, with 19 bases left between them. Germline CDR1 SQVTM, CDR2 ANQGSEA. This CDR3 has 13 residues. The CDR3 DNA sequence: TGCAGCGTGCCGGGACTTGGGGCGGGAGAGCAGTACTTC. Translating gives CSVPGLGAGEQYF.

The chain links TRBV9 to TRBJ2-5; D possibly corresponds to TRBD1 (5 bases). V gave up 4 bases and J gave up 0 bases, with 13 bases separating them. Germline CDR1 is SGDLS and CDR2 is YYNGEE. This CDR3 has 15 residues. DNA of the CDR3: TGTGCCAGCAGCCCCTGGGGCAGATACCAAGAGACCCAGTACTTC. This gives the protein CASSPWGRYQETQYF.

CDR3 nucleotides: TGTGCCAGCAGTCGAGGACAGGGCGGCACAGATACGCAGTATTTT. Translating it yields CASSRGQGGTDTQYF. This chain joins TRBV5-4 and TRBJ2-3; 8 positions match TRBD1. Germline V gene sequence: CDR1 SGHNT, CDR2 YYREEE (reference sequence). The CDR3 consists of 15 residues. V gave up 5 bases and J gave up 1 base; unmatched junction bases: 6.

The chain has TRBV5-6 and TRBJ2-5; weak D call: TRBD2 (5 bases). The CDR3 is 15 residues long. Germline CDR1 reads SGHDT; CDR2 reads YYEEEE. Trimming took off 2 bases at V and 4 bases at J, with 15 bases between the two ends. The CDR3 region has the DNA TGTGCCAGCAGCTTACCGAGGGTTACGCGAGAGACCCAGTACTTC. This codes for CASSLPRVTRETQYF.

This rearrangement joins TRBV3-1 to TRBJ1-1, with 7 bases identical to TRBD1. The CDR3 is made up of 14 amino acids. Germline values: CDR1 LGHDT, CDR2 YNNKEL (reference sequence). Trimming took 2 bases from V and 8 from J; bases not matched to a gene: 8. The CDR3 bases are TGTGCCAGCAGCCAAAGTATGTTGGGACAGGAAGCTTTCTTT. Its translation: CASSQSMLGQEAFF.

This clonotype was seen only a few times. This rearrangement joins TRBV6-5 to TRBJ2-7; 9 nucleotides line up with TRBD1. The junction had 2 bases not matched to a gene; V was cut back by 0 bases and J by 2 bases. CDR1 and CDR2 (germline): MNHEY, SVGAGI. This CDR3 is 15 amino acids long. The CDR3: CASSYSDRGAYEQYF. The CDR3 region has the DNA TGTGCCAGCAGTTACTCGGACAGGGGAGCCTACGAGCAGTACTTC.

The chain employs TRBV18 and TRBJ2-4; TRBD1 agrees at 7 bases. The CDR3 consists of 16 residues. The V gene end was trimmed by 4 bases and the J gene end by 2 bases; junction bases not matched to a gene: 8. CDR1 is KGHSH and CDR2 is LQKENI in the germline V gene. CDR3 amino acids: CASSLADRITKNIQYF. The CDR3 coding sequence is TGTGCCAGCTCACTTGCGGACAGGATAACCAAAAACATTCAGTACTTC.

The rearrangement uses TRBV4-1 and TRBJ2-1, with D unresolved. The CDR3 length is 16 residues. Trimming cost V 0 bases and J 0 bases, with 9 bases left between them. Germline lookup yields CDR1 MGHRA and CDR2 YSYEKL. CDR3 residues: CASSQDVARSYNEQFF. The CDR3 nucleotides are TGCGCCAGCAGCCAAGATGTAGCCCGCTCCTACAATGAGCAGTTCTTC.

J is TRBJ1-2 and V is TRBV20-1; no definite D call. CDR3 length equals 14 residues. The V gene's germline CDR1 is DFQATT and CDR2 SNEGSKA (reference sequence). Trimming cost V 0 bases and J 3 bases, with 11 bases left between them. CDR3 sequence reads: CSARDGRGDYGYTF. CDR3 sequence (DNA): TGCAGTGCTAGAGATGGGCGGGGAGACTATGGCTACACCTTC.

This clonotype showed up just a few times. This chain uses TRBV29-1 with TRBJ2-7; D perhaps matches TRBD1 (6 bases). This CDR3 comprises 13 residues. Germline assignment: CDR1 SQVTM and CDR2 ANQGSEA. Trimming left V 6 bases short and J 0 bases short, with 12 bases between. Here the CDR3 DNA reads TGCAGCGTCGCCACAGGGAGCTCCTACGAGCAGTACTTC. Protein sequence: CSVATGSSYEQYF.

This rearrangement joins TRBV4-1 to TRBJ2-4, with D perhaps TRBD1 (6 bases). With the DNA end fitting TRBJ2-7 better, the J assignment may be wrong. The CDR3 covers 17 residues. Germline CDR1 and CDR2: MGHRA and YSYEKL. This CDR3 is CASSPKGVRDGAYEQYF. CDR3 DNA sequence: TGCGCCAGCAGCCCCAAGGGGGTCCGGGACGGAGCCTACGAGCAGTACTTC.

The gene calls are TRBV20-1 and TRBJ2-1, with D maybe TRBD2 (5 bases). Trimming left V 2 bases short and J 7 bases short, with 18 bases between. The CDR3 is made up of 15 amino acids. Germline CDR1 DFQATT, CDR2 SNEGSKA (reference sequence). CDR3: CSARWGGGTGNEQFF. CDR3 in DNA: TGCAGTGCTAGATGGGGTGGAGGCACGGGGAATGAGCAGTTCTTC.

The V call is TRBV9, the J call TRBJ2-5, with D maybe TRBD1 (5 bases). CDR3 length equals 16 residues. Germline V gene data show CDR1 as SGDLS and CDR2 as YYNGEE. V lost 1 base, J lost 1 base, and 14 bases lay in between. CDR3 sequence: CASSVTPEGAQETQYF. CDR3 nucleotides: TGTGCCAGCAGCGTAACTCCCGAAGGGGCCCAAGAGACCCAGTACTTC.

The genes are TRBV27 and TRBJ1-6; possible D gene TRBD1, 5 bases. The CDR3 covers 16 residues. The V and J ends lost 4 bases and 0 bases respectively, with 10 bases between them. Germline values: CDR1 MNHEY, CDR2 SMNVEV (reference sequence). CDR3 amino acids: CASSSVQGSYNSPLHF. As DNA, the CDR3 is TGTGCCAGCAGTTCGGTGCAGGGCTCCTATAATTCACCCCTCCACTTT.

The chain links TRBV20-1 to TRBJ2-3; D might be TRBD2 (6 bases). This CDR3 region has 15 residues. The germline gives CDR1 DFQATT, CDR2 SNEGSKA (reference sequence). Trimming removed 6 bases at V and 2 bases at J, with 18 bases between. The CDR3, as DNA: TGCAGTGCGTTAGGGTGGACTAAAAACACAGATACGCAGTATTTT. Residues: CSALGWTKNTDTQYF.

The chain has TRBV7-3 and TRBJ2-5, with TRBD2 matching 8 bases. After removal of 3 bases from V and 5 bases from J, the junction contained 8 bases not matched to a gene. The CDR3 spans 15 residues. CDR1 and CDR2 (germline): SGHTA, FQGTGA. The chain's CDR3 is CASSFTGGAYETQYF. The CDR3 DNA reads as TGTGCCAGCAGCTTTACGGGGGGGGCTTATGAGACCCAGTACTTC.

This clonotype was observed a few times. This chain uses TRBV6-6 with TRBJ2-5, with a tentative D call TRBD1 (5 bases). Germline V gene lookup returns CDR1 MNHNY and CDR2 SVGAGI (reference sequence). V shed 3 bases and J shed 4 bases, with 12 bases lying between them. The CDR3 loop spans 14 amino acids. The CDR3 spells CASSYLQGRETQYF. Written as DNA, the CDR3 is TGTGCCAGCAGTTATCTTCAGGGAAGAGAGACCCAGTACTTC.

The chain employs TRBV7-2 and TRBJ1-2; tentatively, D is TRBD1 (5 bases). CDR1 is SGHTA, CDR2 FQGNSA, per germline. Trimming removed 8 bases from V and 1 base from J, with 14 bases in between. The CDR3 totals 14 residues. CDR3 bases: TGTGCCAGCGGCCCGACAGTGTTTAACTATGGCTACACCTTC. Translated, it gives CASGPTVFNYGYTF.

Of note for this clonotype: This CDR3 fails to terminate in the conserved phenylalanine or tryptophan, so it likely reflects a read error. The chain combines TRBV2 with TRBJ2-3; D is uncertain. The CDR3 has 13 residues. From germline, CDR1 is SNHLY and CDR2 FYNNEI. Trimming left V 11 bases short and J 4 bases short, with 16 bases between. The CDR3 region has the DNA TGTGCCGTCCAGCCCCCCTCCGCAGATACGCAGTATTCT. Translated, it gives CAVQPPSADTQYS.

The J gene is TRBJ1-2, the V gene TRBV10-3; D remains ambiguous. This CDR3 spans 11 amino acids. V lost 2 bases, J lost 8 bases, and 6 bases lay in between. In germline, CDR1 is ENHRY, CDR2 SYGVKD. The CDR3 region is CAISEPGGYTF. CDR3 DNA: TGTGCCATCAGTGAGCCCGGAGGCTACACCTTC.

The gene calls are TRBV6-1 and TRBJ2-1, with 11 bases that match TRBD2. Unmatched junction bases numbered 6, after V lost 7 bases and J lost 4 bases. CDR3 size: 15 residues. CDR1 MNHNS and CDR2 SASEGT come from the germline V gene. The CDR3 loop is CASIGWTSGYNEQFF. The DNA for the CDR3 is TGTGCCAGCATAGGATGGACTAGCGGGTACAATGAGCAGTTCTTC.

The chain is built from TRBV7-2 and TRBJ1-1; possibly TRBD1 for D (5 bases). V was pared by 5 bases and J by 5 bases, with 24 bases between. Looked up from germline, CDR1 is SGHTA and CDR2 is FQGNSA. The CDR3 length is 17 residues. This CDR3 reads CASSPGQGVSRMTEAFF. CDR3 DNA: TGTGCCAGCAGCCCAGGGCAGGGTGTGTCGAGGATGACTGAAGCTTTCTTT.